The present TCR beta chain was sequenced within a study of Graves' ophthalmopathy and Graves' hyperthyroidism. Regarding the study as a whole: Blood also carried most expanded thyroid clonotypes exceeding 0.001 frequency.

Ophthalmopathic donors had moderate-to-severe activity, CAS ≥3 and NOSPECS ≥4, with disease that had lasted under 3 months. Roughly 10 ml of fresh blood yielded the PBMCs by density gradient. TCR beta CDR3 amplification used RNA transcripts. HTBI-primed first-round RT-PCR preceded second-round multiplex PCR. TCRdb re-called the multiplex PCR reads through MiXCR, storing one row per CDR3 protein. Among about 740,000 distinct CDR3 sequences listed, roughly two fifths were seen once. To note about this clonotype: What it binds is unknown.

Specimen: peripheral blood. The sequence came from an adult man with Graves' ophthalmopathy.

The CDR3 bases are TGCAGTGCTAGGGGGAGTCGGGGGGCGGAAGAGACCCAGTACTTC. It is translated as CSARGSRGAEETQYF. This sequence joins TRBV20-1 and TRBJ2-5; weak D call: TRBD2 (7 bases). V was clipped by 3 bases and J by 3 bases, with 17 bases between them. The CDR3 extends over 15 amino acids. Germline values: CDR1 DFQATT, CDR2 SNEGSKA (reference sequence).